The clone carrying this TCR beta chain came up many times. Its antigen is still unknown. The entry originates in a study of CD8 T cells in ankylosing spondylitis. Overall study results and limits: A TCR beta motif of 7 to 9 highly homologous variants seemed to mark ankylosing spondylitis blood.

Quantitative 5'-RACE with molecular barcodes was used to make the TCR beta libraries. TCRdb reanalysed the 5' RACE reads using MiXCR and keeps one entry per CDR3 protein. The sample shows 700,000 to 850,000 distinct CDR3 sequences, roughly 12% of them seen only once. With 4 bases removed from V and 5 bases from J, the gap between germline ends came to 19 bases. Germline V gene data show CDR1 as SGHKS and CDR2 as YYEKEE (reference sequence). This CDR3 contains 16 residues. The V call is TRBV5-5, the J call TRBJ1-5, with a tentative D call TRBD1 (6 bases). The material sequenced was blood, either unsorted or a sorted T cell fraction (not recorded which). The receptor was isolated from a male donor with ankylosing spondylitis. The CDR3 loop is CASSPGGHGGYQPQHF. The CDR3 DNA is TGTGCCAGCAGCCCGGGGGGGCACGGTGGCTATCAGCCCCAGCATTTT.